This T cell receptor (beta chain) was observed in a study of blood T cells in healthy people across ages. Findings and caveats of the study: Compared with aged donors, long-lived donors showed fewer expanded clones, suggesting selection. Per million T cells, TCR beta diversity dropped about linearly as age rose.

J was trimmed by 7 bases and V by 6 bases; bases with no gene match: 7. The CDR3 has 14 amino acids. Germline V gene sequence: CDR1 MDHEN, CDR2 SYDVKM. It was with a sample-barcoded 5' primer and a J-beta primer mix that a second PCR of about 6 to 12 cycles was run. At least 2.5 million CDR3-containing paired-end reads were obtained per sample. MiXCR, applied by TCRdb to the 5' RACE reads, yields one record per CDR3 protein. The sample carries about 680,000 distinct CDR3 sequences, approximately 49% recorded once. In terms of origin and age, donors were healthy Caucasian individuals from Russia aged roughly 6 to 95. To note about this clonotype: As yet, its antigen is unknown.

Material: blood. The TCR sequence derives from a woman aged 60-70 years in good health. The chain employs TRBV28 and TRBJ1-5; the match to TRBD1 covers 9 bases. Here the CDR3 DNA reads TGTGCCAGCAGAACCGGACAGGGGAACCAGCCCCAGCATTTT. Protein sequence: CASRTGQGNQPQHF.